This is a list of T cell receptor beta chains from one sample in a study of patients and donors after allogeneic stem cell transplantation. Each CDR3 protein gets one entry after TCRdb re-called the RT-PCR reads with MiXCR. The data show about 960,000 distinct CDR3 sequences, about a sixth seen once. Sequenced sample: blood, either unsorted or a sorted T cell fraction (not recorded which). The receptors originated from a human donor who was either an allogeneic HSCT recipient or a stem cell or donor lymphocyte infusion donor (not recorded which). It is not recorded whose cells these are; they may come from a transplant donor. Each CDR3 is given with its conserved first and last residue. Fields, in order: J gene, V gene, D gene, clone size, CDR3 DNA, CDR3 protein. D genes are given only for firm matches. Not every row has a clone size; where given, it reads once, few, many or a size class.

>TRBJ2-1|TRBV5-1|TRBD1|-
TGCGCCAGCAGCTTGGTAGAGACAGGGGCATCAAATGAGCAGTTCTTC
CASSLVETGASNEQFF
>TRBJ1-2|TRBV2|-|-
TGTGCCAGCACACGGACGGCGATCGATGGCTACACCTTC
CASTRTAIDGYTF
>TRBJ1-2|TRBV7-2|-|few
TGTGCCAGCAGCTTATATCAGGCCAGCGATGGCTACACCTTC
CASSLYQASDGYTF
>TRBJ2-1|TRBV6-1|-|many
TGTGCCAGCCAAGGACGCCCCAGGGACAATGAGCAGTTCTTC
CASQGRPRDNEQFF
>TRBJ1-1|TRBV11-2|-|few
TGTGCCAGCAGCTTATTTGGGCAAACCATGAACACTGAAGCTTTCTTT
CASSLFGQTMNTEAFF
>TRBJ2-3|TRBV5-1|-|-
TGCGCCAGCAGAAGTGGACAGATCCACACAGATACGCAGTATTTT
CASRSGQIHTDTQYF
>TRBJ1-1|TRBV5-1|TRBD1|-
TGCGCCAGCAGCTCCCGACAGGGGACGGGGACTGAAGCTTTCTTT
CASSSRQGTGTEAFF
>TRBJ2-1|TRBV20-1|-|few
TGCAGTGCTAGAGATCGGGGCGGGGTGGGAGTCTCCTACAATGAGCAGTTCTTC
CSARDRGGVGVSYNEQFF
>TRBJ2-5|TRBV24-1|-|-
TGTGCCACCAGTGAGATTGACAGAGACCAAGAGACCCAGTACTTC
CATSEIDRDQETQYF
>TRBJ1-5|TRBV18|-|few
TGTGCCAGCTCACTTATTGGGCAGGGAGGAAATCAGCCCCAGCATTTT
CASSLIGQGGNQPQHF
>TRBJ1-2|TRBV4-2|-|-
TGTGCCAGCAGCCAAGATGAAAATTACTATGGCTACACCTTC
CASSQDENYYGYTF
>TRBJ1-5|TRBV15|-|-
TGTGCCACCAGCAGAGATCGGCAGGGCAATAGCAATCAGCCCCAGCATTTT
CATSRDRQGNSNQPQHF
>TRBJ2-3|TRBV12-3/TRBV12-4|TRBD1|few
TGTGCCAGCAGACCAACAGGGGGCTGGACAGATACGAAGTATTTT
CASRPTGGWTDTKYF
>TRBJ1-5|TRBV5-5|-|-
TGTGCCAGCAGCTTGGTGCAGGTTCTGAGCAATCAGCCCCAGCATTTT
CASSLVQVLSNQPQHF
>TRBJ2-1|TRBV5-1|-|-
TGCGCCAGCAGCTTGGGGGCAGGGGCCCTTGCTCAGGAGCAGTTCTTC
CASSLGAGALAQEQFF
>TRBJ2-7|TRBV21-1|-|-
TGTGCCAGCACACCGACTAGTTACGAGCAGTACTTC
CASTPTSYEQYF
>TRBJ2-1|TRBV2|TRBD1|-
TGTGCCAGCAGGACAGGGAGAGGGTACAATGAGCAGTTCTTC
CASRTGRGYNEQFF
>TRBJ2-1|TRBV6-2/TRBV6-3|TRBD2|-
TGTGCCAGCAGTTTAGTAGCGGGACTAGCGGGCCTCTACAATGAGCAGTTCTTC
CASSLVAGLAGLYNEQFF
>TRBJ2-5|TRBV5-1|-|many
TGCGCCAGCAGCCTGGAGGGGACAAAGCAAGAGACCCAGTACTTC
CASSLEGTKQETQYF
>TRBJ2-3|TRBV7-2|-|few
TGTGCCAGCACCCCAGGGGGGTCCCTTTGGTGGTATACGCAGTATTTT
CASTPGGSLWWYTQYF
>TRBJ1-5|TRBV18|TRBD1|few
TGTGCCAGCTCACCGGGACAGCTTCAGCCCCAGCATTTT
CASSPGQLQPQHF
>TRBJ2-5|TRBV20-1|TRBD1|-
TGCAGTGCCGAGGGGACAGGTCAAGAGACCCAGTACTTC
CSAEGTGQETQYF
>TRBJ2-3|TRBV5-1|-|-
TGCGCCAGCAGGCCCGAGACCCGAGATACGCAGTATTTT
CASRPETRDTQYF
>TRBJ2-3|TRBV7-6|TRBD2|few
TGTGCCAGCAGCCATGTGACTAGCGAAGGCACAGATACGCAGTATTTT
CASSHVTSEGTDTQYF
>TRBJ2-3|TRBV15|TRBD1|-
TGTGCCACCAGCAGAGGAGGACAGGGTACGAAGGATACGCAGTATTTT
CATSRGGQGTKDTQYF
>TRBJ2-1|TRBV27|-|few
TGTGCCAGCAGTGCCTTCAGGGGACGACAGGACAATGAGCAGTTCTTC
CASSAFRGRQDNEQFF
>TRBJ1-5|TRBV6-2/TRBV6-3|-|-
TGTGCCAGCAGCCCCTACGATAGCAATCAGCCCCAGCATTTT
CASSPYDSNQPQHF
>TRBJ2-1|TRBV5-6|-|-
TGTGCCAGCAGCTTGGCCTGGGAGCAGTTCTTC
CASSLAWEQFF
>TRBJ2-1|TRBV29-1|TRBD2|few
TGCAGCGTTCGACGCCCTCCGGGACTAGCGACCTACAATGAGCAGTTCTTC
CSVRRPPGLATYNEQFF
>TRBJ2-3|TRBV11-2|-|-
TGTGCCAGCAGCTTAGACTGGACTAATGCGGATACGCAGTATTTT
CASSLDWTNADTQYF
>TRBJ1-2|TRBV25-1|-|few
TGTGCCAGCAGGGAGGGGCCGGACTATGGCTACACCTTC
CASREGPDYGYTF